The sequence of this T cell receptor (beta chain) was determined in a study of T cells after yellow fever vaccination. TCRdb analysed the 5' RACE reads with MiXCR anew, one entry per CDR3 protein. The repertoire consists of some 420,000 distinct CDR3 sequences, with around 20% occurring once and the leading ten covering around 17%. The CDR3 spans 15 residues. V lost 3 bases and J lost 3, with 15 bases in between. CDR1 and CDR2 from the germline V gene are MNHNS and SASEGT. The genes are TRBV6-1 and TRBJ2-7; D possibly corresponds to TRBD1 (6 bases). The source of this sequence is a man younger than 35 who received the YFV17D yellow fever vaccine. Here the sequenced sample was PBMCs, taken before the yellow fever booster vaccination. This chain's CDR3 is CASSDSGTNYYEQYF. Here the CDR3 DNA reads TGTGCCAGCAGTGATTCCGGGACAAACTACTACGAGCAGTACTTC.